Here is one TCR beta chain with its context. This sample is drawn from a study of cytomegalovirus exposure and HLA in healthy donors. Germline V gene lookup returns CDR1 KGHSH and CDR2 LQKENI. After removal of 1 base from V and 6 bases from J, the junction contained 6 bases not matched to a gene. The CDR3 extends over 15 amino acids. A multiplex PCR was run with 60 Vbeta primers and 13 Jbeta primers. The data were produced by immunoSEQ multiplex PCR, yet TCRdb's version contains in-frame clones alone and is incomplete. The table lists 200,000 to 250,000 clones, about 89% of them singletons. This sequence originates from a woman aged 18 to 35 in good health and CMV-seronegative. The sequenced material came from PBMCs. The V gene is TRBV18, the J gene TRBJ2-3; 8 bases match TRBD2. CDR3 nucleotides: TGTGCCAGCTCACCACAAGCGGGAGTGGGTGATACGCAGTATTTT. This gives the protein CASSPQAGVGDTQYF.